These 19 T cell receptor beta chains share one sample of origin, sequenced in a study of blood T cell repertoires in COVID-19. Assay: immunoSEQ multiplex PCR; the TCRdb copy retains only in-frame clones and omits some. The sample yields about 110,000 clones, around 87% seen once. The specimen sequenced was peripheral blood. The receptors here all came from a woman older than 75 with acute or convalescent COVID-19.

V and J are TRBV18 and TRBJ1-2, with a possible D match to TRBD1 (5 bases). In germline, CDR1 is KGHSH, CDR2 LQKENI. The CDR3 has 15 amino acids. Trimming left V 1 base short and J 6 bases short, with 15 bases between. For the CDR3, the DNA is TGTGCCAGCTCACCACTCGACAAGGGGCAGGATGGCTACACCTTC. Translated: CASSPLDKGQDGYTF.

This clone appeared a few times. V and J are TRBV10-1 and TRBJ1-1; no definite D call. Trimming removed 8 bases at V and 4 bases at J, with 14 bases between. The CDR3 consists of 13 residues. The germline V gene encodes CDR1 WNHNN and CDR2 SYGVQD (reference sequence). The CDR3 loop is CASSSMGSTEAFF. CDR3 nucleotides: TGCGCCAGCTCAAGTATGGGGAGCACTGAAGCTTTCTTT.

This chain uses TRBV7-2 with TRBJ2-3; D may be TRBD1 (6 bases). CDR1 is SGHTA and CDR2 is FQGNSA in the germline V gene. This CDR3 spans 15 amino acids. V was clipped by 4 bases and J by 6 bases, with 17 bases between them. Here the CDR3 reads CASSSQGTTGDTQYF. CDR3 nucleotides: TGTGCCAGCAGCTCCCAGGGGACGACTGGGGATACGCAGTATTTT.

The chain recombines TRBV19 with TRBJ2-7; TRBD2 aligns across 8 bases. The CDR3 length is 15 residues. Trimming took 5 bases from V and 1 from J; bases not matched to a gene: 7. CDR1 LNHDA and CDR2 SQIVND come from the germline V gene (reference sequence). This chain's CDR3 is CASSGSGGLSYEQYF. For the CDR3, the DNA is TGTGCCAGTAGTGGGAGCGGGGGACTATCCTACGAGCAGTACTTC.

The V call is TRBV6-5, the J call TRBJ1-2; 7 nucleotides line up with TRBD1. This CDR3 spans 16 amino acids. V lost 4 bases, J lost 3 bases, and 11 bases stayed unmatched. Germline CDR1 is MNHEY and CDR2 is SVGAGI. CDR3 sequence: CASSSHLKGQHYGYTF. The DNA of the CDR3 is TGTGCCAGCAGTTCACATCTTAAGGGACAGCACTATGGCTACACCTTC.

CDR3 sequence (DNA): TGTGCCAGCAGTCCCGGACTAGCGGGCGCCCGGGGCACAGATACGCAGTATTTT. Translating it yields CASSPGLAGARGTDTQYF. The J gene is TRBJ2-3, the V gene TRBV28; 11 nucleotides align to TRBD2. Per the germline V gene, CDR1 is MDHEN and CDR2 is SYDVKM. The CDR3 loop spans 18 amino acids. V lost 5 bases and J lost 1; bases outside the gene matches: 11.

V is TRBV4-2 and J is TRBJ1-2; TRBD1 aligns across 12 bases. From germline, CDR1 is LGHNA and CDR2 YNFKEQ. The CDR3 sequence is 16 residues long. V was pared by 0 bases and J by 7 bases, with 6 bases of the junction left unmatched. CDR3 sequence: CASSQDPGTGGIGYTF. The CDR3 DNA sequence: TGTGCCAGCAGCCAAGACCCCGGGACAGGGGGCATTGGCTACACCTTC.

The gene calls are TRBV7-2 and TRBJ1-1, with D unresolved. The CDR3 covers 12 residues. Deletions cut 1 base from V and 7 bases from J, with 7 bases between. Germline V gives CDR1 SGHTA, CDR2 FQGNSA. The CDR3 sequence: CASSLEVGEAFF. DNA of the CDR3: TGTGCCAGCAGCTTAGAAGTCGGTGAAGCTTTCTTT. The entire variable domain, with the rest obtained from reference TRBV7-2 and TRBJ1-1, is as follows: GAGVSQSPSNKVTEKGKDVELRCDPISGHTALYWYRQSLGQGLEFLIYFQGNSAPDKSGLPSDRFSAERTGGSVSTLTIQRTQQEDSAVYLCASSLEVGEAFFGQGTRLTVV.

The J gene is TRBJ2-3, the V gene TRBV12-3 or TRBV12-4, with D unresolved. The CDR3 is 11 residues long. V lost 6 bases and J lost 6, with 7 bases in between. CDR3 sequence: CASRSRDTQYF. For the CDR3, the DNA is TGTGCCAGCAGGTCGAGGGATACGCAGTATTTT.

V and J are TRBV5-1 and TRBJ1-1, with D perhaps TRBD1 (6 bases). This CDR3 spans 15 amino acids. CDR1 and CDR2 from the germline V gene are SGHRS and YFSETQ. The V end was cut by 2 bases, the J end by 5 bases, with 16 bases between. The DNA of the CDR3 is TGCGCCAGCAGCTTTCCTCCAGGGGTAGGGACTGAAGCTTTCTTT. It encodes CASSFPPGVGTEAFF. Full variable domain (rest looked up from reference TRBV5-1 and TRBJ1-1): KAGVTQTPRYLIKTRGQQVTLSCSPISGHRSVSWYQQTPGQGLQFLFEYFSETQRNKGNFPGRFSGRQFSNSRSEMNVSTLELGDSALYLCASSFPPGVGTEAFFGQGTRLTVV.

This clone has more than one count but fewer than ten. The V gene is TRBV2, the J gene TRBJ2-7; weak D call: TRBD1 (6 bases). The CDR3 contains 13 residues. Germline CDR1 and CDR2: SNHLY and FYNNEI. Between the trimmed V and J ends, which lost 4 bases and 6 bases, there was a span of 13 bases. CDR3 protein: CASSAQGLAEQYF. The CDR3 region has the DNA TGTGCCAGCAGTGCGCAGGGGTTGGCCGAGCAGTACTTC.

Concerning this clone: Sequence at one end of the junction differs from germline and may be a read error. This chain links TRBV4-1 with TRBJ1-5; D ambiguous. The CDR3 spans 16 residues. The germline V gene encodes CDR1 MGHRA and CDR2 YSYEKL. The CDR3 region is CVSSQDWQISNQPQHF. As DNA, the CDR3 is TGCGTCAGCAGCCAAGATTGGCAGATTAGCAATCAGCCCCAGCATTTT.

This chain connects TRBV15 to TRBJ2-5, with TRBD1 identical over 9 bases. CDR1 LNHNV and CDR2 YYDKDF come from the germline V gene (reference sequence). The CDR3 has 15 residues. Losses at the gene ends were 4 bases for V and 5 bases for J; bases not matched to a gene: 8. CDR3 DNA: TGTGCCACCAGCATGGGACAGGGTGAGGAGGAGACCCAGTACTTC. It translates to CATSMGQGEEETQYF.

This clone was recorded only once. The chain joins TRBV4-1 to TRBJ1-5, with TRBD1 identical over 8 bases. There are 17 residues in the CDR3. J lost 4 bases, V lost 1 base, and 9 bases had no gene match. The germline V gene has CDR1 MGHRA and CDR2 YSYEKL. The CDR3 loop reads CASSQGPQGAVNQPQHF. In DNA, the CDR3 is TGCGCCAGCAGCCAAGGCCCTCAGGGGGCTGTGAATCAGCCCCAGCATTTT.

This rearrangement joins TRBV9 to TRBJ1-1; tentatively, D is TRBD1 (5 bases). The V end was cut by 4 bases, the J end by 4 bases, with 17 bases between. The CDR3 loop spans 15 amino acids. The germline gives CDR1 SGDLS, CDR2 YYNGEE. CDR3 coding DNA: TGTGCCAGCAGCCCAAGAGTAGGCCAGGGCACTGAAGCTTTCTTT. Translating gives CASSPRVGQGTEAFF.

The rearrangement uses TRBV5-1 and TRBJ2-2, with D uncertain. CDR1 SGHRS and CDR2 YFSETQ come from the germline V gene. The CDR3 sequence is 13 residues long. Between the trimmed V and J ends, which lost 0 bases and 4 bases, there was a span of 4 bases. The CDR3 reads CASSLDFTGELFF. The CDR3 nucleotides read TGCGCCAGCAGCTTGGACTTCACCGGGGAGCTGTTTTTT.

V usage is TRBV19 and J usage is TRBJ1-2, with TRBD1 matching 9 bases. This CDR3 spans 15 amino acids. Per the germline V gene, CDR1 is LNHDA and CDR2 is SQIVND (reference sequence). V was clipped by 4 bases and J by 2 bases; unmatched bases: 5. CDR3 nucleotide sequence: TGTGCCAGTAGTACGGGACAGGGAGGCAACTATGGCTACACCTTC. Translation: CASSTGQGGNYGYTF.

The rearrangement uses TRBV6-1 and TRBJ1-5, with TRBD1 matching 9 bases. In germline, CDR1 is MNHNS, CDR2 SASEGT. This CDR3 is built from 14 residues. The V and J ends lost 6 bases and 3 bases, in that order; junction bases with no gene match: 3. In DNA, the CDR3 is TGTGCCAGCAGCTGGACAGGGGCCAATCAGCCCCAGCATTTT. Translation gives CASSWTGANQPQHF.

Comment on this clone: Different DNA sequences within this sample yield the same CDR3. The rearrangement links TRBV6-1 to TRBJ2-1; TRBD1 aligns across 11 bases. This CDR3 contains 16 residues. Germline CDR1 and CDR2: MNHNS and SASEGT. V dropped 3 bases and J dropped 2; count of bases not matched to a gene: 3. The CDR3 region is CASSEPGQGAYNEQFF. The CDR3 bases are TGTGCCAGCAGTGAGCCGGGACAGGGGGCCTACAATGAGCAGTTCTTC.